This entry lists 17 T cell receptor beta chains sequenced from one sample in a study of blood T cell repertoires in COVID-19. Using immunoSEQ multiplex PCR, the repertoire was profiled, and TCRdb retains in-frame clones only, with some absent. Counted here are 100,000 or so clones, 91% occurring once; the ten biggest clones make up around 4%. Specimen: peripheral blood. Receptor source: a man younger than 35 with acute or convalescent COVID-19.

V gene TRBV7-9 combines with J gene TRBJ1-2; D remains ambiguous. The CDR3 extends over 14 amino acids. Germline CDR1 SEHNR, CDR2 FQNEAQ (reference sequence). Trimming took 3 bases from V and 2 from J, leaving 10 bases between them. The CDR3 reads CASSLSQANYGYTF. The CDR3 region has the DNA TGTGCCAGCAGCTTGAGTCAGGCGAACTATGGCTACACCTTC.

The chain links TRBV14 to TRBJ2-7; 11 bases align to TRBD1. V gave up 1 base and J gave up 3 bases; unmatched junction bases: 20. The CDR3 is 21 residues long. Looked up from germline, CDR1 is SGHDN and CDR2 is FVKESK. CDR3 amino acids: CASSQVPGQGVRSGVYYEQYF. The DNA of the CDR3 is TGTGCCAGCAGCCAAGTACCGGGACAGGGGGTTAGGAGCGGGGTTTACTACGAGCAGTACTTC.

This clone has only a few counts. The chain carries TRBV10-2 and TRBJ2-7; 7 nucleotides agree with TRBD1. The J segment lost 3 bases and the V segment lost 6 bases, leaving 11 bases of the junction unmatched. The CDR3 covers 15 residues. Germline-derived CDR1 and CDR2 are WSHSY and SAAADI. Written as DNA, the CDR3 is TGCGCCAGCAGCAGACCAGGGACAGAGAACTACGAGCAGTACTTC. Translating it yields CASSRPGTENYEQYF.

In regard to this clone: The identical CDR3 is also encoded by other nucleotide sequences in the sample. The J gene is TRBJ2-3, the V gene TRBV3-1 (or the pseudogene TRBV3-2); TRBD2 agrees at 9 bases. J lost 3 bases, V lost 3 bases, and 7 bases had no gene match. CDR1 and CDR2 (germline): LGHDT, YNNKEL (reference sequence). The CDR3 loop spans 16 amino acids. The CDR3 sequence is CASSQAAGGLTDTQYF. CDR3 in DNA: TGTGCCAGCAGCCAGGCTGCGGGGGGGCTGACAGATACGCAGTATTTT.

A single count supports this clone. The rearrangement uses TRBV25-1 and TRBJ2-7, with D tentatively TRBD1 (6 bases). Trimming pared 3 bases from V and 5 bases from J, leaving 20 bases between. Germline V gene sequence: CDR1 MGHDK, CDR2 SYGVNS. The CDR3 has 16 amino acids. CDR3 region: CASSDRRTAEGDEQYF. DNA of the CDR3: TGTGCCAGCAGTGACCGTAGGACAGCCGAGGGCGACGAGCAGTACTTC.

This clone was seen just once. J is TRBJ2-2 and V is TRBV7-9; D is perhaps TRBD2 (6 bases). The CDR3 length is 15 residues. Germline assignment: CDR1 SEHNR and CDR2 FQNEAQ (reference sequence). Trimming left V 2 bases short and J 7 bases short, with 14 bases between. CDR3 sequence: CASSLTAAGSGELFF. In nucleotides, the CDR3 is TGTGCCAGCAGCTTAACGGCGGCGGGGAGCGGGGAGCTGTTTTTT.

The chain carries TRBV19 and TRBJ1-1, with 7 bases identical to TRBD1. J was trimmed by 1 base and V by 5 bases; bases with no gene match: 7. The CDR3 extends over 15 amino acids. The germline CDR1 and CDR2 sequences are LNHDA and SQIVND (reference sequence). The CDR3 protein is CASSRDSLRNTEAFF. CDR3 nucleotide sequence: TGTGCCAGTAGTCGGGACAGTCTCCGGAACACTGAAGCTTTCTTT.

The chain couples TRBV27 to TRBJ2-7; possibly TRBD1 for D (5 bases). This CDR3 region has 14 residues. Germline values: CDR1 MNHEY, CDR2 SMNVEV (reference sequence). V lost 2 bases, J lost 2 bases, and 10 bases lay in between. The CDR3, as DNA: TGTGCCAGCAGTTTAGTTCAGGGAACCTACGAGCAGTACTTC. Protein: CASSLVQGTYEQYF.

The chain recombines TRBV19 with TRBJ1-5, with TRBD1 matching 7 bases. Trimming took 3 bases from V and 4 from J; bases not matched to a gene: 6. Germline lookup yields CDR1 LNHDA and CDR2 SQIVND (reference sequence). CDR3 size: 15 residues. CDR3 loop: CASSMADRENQPQHF. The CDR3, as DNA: TGTGCCAGTAGTATGGCCGACAGGGAGAATCAGCCCCAGCATTTT.

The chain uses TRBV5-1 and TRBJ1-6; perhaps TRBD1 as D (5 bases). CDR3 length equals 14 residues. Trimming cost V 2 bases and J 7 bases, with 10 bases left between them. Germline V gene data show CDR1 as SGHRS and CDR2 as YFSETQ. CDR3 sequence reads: CASSLGVGNSPLHF. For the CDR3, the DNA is TGCGCCAGCAGCTTAGGGGTGGGGAATTCACCCCTCCACTTT.

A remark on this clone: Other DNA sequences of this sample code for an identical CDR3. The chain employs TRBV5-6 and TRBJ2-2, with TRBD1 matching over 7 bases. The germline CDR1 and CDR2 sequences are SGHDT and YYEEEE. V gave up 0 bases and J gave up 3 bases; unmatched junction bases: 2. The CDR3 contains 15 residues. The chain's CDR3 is CASSLVQGDTGELFF. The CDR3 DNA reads TGTGCCAGCAGCTTGGTTCAGGGGGACACCGGGGAGCTGTTTTTT.

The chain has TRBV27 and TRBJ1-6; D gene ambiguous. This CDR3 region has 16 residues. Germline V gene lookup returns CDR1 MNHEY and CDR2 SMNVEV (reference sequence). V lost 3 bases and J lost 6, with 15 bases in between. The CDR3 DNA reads TGTGCCAGCAGTTTCTTCACCGGTCTCGCTAATTCACCCCTCCACTTT. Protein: CASSFFTGLANSPLHF.

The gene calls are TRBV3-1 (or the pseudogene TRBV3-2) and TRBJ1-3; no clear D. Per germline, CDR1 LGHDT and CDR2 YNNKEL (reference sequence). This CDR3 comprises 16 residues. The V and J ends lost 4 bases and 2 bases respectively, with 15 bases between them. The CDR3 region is CASSRDRDSAGNTIYF. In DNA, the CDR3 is TGTGCCAGCAGCCGCGATCGGGATTCTGCTGGAAACACCATATATTTT.

CDR3 DNA sequence: TGCGCCAGCAGCGAGGGACAGTTCTCCTACGAGCAGTACTTC. As protein: CASSEGQFSYEQYF. This chain links TRBV5-1 with TRBJ2-7; 7 bases map to TRBD1. V lost 4 bases to trimming and J lost 0 bases; unmatched junction nucleotides: 4. The CDR3 sequence is 14 residues long. In germline, CDR1 is SGHRS, CDR2 YFSETQ.

CDR3 region: CASSSGGPGYTF. DNA for the CDR3: TGTGCCAGTAGTAGCGGGGGGCCAGGCTACACCTTC. The V gene is TRBV19, the J gene TRBJ1-2; maybe TRBD1 (6 bases). Germline loops: CDR1 LNHDA, CDR2 SQIVND (reference sequence). The CDR3 has 12 residues. The V gene lost 4 bases and the J gene lost 8 bases, with 11 bases spanning the gap.

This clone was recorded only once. CDR3 nucleotide sequence: TGCGCCAGCAGCTCTACGGGGGTCACTGAAGCTTTCTTT. It codes for CASSSTGVTEAFF. The chain employs TRBV4-1 and TRBJ1-1, with D possibly matching TRBD1 (5 bases). V was pared by 5 bases and J by 4 bases, with 11 bases between. The CDR3 contains 13 residues. The germline CDR1 and CDR2 sequences are MGHRA and YSYEKL.

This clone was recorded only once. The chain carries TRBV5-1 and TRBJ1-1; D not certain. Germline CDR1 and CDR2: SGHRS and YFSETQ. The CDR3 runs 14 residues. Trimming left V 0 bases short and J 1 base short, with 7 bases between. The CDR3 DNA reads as TGCGCCAGCAGCTTGGGGCCAGGGAACACTGAAGCTTTCTTT. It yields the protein CASSLGPGNTEAFF. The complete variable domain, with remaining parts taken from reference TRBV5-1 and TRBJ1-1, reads KAGVTQTPRYLIKTRGQQVTLSCSPISGHRSVSWYQQTPGQGLQFLFEYFSETQRNKGNFPGRFSGRQFSNSRSEMNVSTLELGDSALYLCASSLGPGNTEAFFGQGTRLTVV.